The subject of this entry is one T cell receptor beta chain. TCRdb ran MiXCR on the 5' RACE reads and lists one entry per CDR3 protein. The table shows approximately 550,000 distinct CDR3 sequences, with 20% to 25% occurring only once. This entry is derived from a study of identical twins. V lost 2 bases and J 6 bases, leaving 14 bases between the germline ends. This CDR3 is built from 14 residues. The germline V gene has CDR1 SEHNR and CDR2 FQNEAQ (reference sequence). These same data were also listed under a study on yellow fever vaccine responses in identical twins.

The genes are TRBV7-9 and TRBJ2-7; D remains unclear. Sequenced sample: CD4+ T cells sorted from blood. The TCR originated in a woman aged 18-30 years in good health. CDR3 protein: CASSLRSNSGEQYF. DNA of the CDR3: TGTGCCAGCAGCTTACGGTCAAATTCCGGCGAGCAGTACTTC.